Listed below are T cell receptor beta chains from one sample, sequenced in a study of beta chain features in type 1 diabetes. Libraries were prepared by immunoSEQ multiplex PCR; TCRdb keeps only in-frame clonotypes and omits some of them. Among 350,000 to 450,000 clones, roughly 16% were seen once, and the ten largest hold roughly 0.017%. The sequencing input was naive CD4+ T cells from blood. The source is a woman between 18 and 30 years old in good health. The CDR3 runs from the conserved cysteine through the conserved F or W. Fields, in order: clone size, V gene, J gene, CDR3 protein. The size field is filled for only some rows; it gives once, few, many or a size class.

>few|TRBV27|TRBJ1-4
CASSFSWSEKLFF
>few|TRBV28|TRBJ2-7
CASSGLATTYEQYF
>NA|TRBV7-8|TRBJ2-2
CASSHLTGDTGELFF
>few|TRBV29-1|TRBJ1-1
CSGLFMNTEAFF
>NA|TRBV6-6|TRBJ2-5
CASSRGTSGQETQYF
>NA|TRBV29-1|TRBJ2-1
CSVKNRDSYNEQFF
>NA|TRBV2|TRBJ2-7
CASSGTAGSYEQYF
>NA|TRBV7-9|TRBJ1-4
CASSLAGNEKLFF
>NA|TRBV6-6|TRBJ2-4
CASRPGGASKNIQYF
>NA|TRBV5-6|TRBJ2-5
CASSSKWAGPGKETQYF
>NA|TRBV7-2|TRBJ2-5
CASSLAGLAGETQYF
>few|TRBV7-9|TRBJ2-5
CASSRTGGIETQYF
>few|TRBV2|TRBJ2-3
CASHRGQGADTQYF
>few|TRBV30|TRBJ1-5
CAWSVTRTGLGNQPQHF
>NA|TRBV27|TRBJ2-1
CASSLARLNSYNEQFF
>once|TRBV29-1|TRBJ2-7
CSVVDRGLFRVEQYF
>NA|TRBV4-1|TRBJ2-5
CASAILLQETQYF
>few|TRBV4-1|TRBJ1-1
CASSQSGQKNTEAFF
>few|TRBV7-2|TRBJ2-1
CASSSLGDEQFF
>NA|TRBV6-1|TRBJ1-1
CASSVDRGRGEAFF
>NA|TRBV2|TRBJ1-2
CASAWQGIYGYTF
>few|TRBV5-4|TRBJ2-7
CASSTGQGSEQYF
>once|TRBV11-2|TRBJ2-3
CASIDRQGRDTQYF
>few|TRBV2|TRBJ2-6
CASSKLYTGANVLTF
>few|TRBV7-9|TRBJ2-7
CASSSEAGQGRRYEQYF
>once|TRBV5-1|TRBJ2-1
CASNNRVYEQFF